The 5 T cell receptor beta chains reported below all come from one sample, sequenced in a study of regulatory T cells in long-lasting Graves disease. CDR3 regions were amplified by Arm-PCR using iRepertoire HTBI primers to build TCR beta libraries. TCRdb processed the multiplex PCR reads anew with MiXCR; each CDR3 protein has one entry. Of around 400,000 distinct CDR3 sequences in the sample, roughly a sixth were seen once. Time point: newly diagnosed GD, antithyroid drugs for less than 3 months. PBMCs were the source of the RNA used for TCR sequencing. The specimen comprised peripheral blood mononuclear cells (PBMCs), sampled at new diagnosis, from a patient treated with antithyroid drugs. Source of these receptors: a female donor with Graves disease.

The chain has TRBV7-9 and TRBJ2-7; maybe TRBD2 (5 bases). CDR3 length: 14 residues. In germline, CDR1 is SEHNR, CDR2 FQNEAQ (reference sequence). Deletions cut 2 bases from V and 2 bases from J, with 10 bases between. CDR3 residues: CASSLPRRTYEQYF. CDR3 nucleotides: TGTGCCAGCAGCTTACCTAGGAGGACCTACGAGCAGTACTTC.

This clonotype occurred many times. The rearrangement joins TRBV28 to TRBJ1-6, with a tentative D call TRBD1 (5 bases). V lost 2 bases and J lost 6, with 8 bases in between. CDR3 size: 14 residues. CDR1 and CDR2 from the germline V gene are MDHEN and SYDVKM. DNA of the CDR3: TGTGCCAGCAGTTTACAGAGGGGTAATTCACCCCTCCACTTT. Its translation: CASSLQRGNSPLHF.

This clonotype was seen only a few times. The chain has TRBV11-2 and TRBJ2-1, with TRBD2 matching 10 bases. The CDR3 loop spans 24 amino acids. Germline CDR1 is SGHAT and CDR2 is FQNNGV. V dropped 0 bases and J dropped 2; count of bases not matched to a gene: 25. The CDR3 coding sequence is TGTGCCAGCAGCTTAGATCGAGGGCTATGGGCTAGCGGGGGCCGGGGGCGCCCCTACAATGAGCAGTTCTTC. This codes for CASSLDRGLWASGGRGRPYNEQFF.

This clonotype was seen only a few times. The rearrangement uses TRBV4-3 and TRBJ2-1; 11 positions agree with TRBD1. CDR3 length: 17 residues. The trim removed 0 bases at V and 0 bases at J, leaving 1 base unmatched. Germline V gene sequence: CDR1 LGHNA, CDR2 YSLEER. CDR3 residues: CASSQDGTGGSYNEQFF. The CDR3, as DNA: TGCGCCAGCAGCCAAGACGGGACAGGGGGCTCCTACAATGAGCAGTTCTTC.

This clonotype was seen repeatedly, ten times or more. The CDR3, as DNA: TGTGCCAGCTCTGCGGCATCGGTCGAGCAGTACTTC. Residues: CASSAASVEQYF. The chain carries TRBV18 and TRBJ2-7; D is ambiguous. Germline V gene sequence: CDR1 KGHSH, CDR2 LQKENI. Trimming cost V 6 bases and J 6 bases, with 12 bases left between them. CDR3 length equals 12 residues.